This T cell receptor beta chain originates from a study of blood T cell repertoires in COVID-19. About the research overall: T cells, B-cell-depleted T cells, or PBMCs provided the cDNA or gDNA that served as material.

The method was immunoSEQ multiplex PCR; TCRdb's version includes in-frame clones alone and lacks a portion of them. This sample has 20,000 to 30,000 clones; about 89% occur once, and the top ten carry about 5.2%. V lost 6 bases to trimming and J lost 4 bases, with 10 bases between them. The CDR3 is 12 residues long. The germline V gene has CDR1 MDHEN and CDR2 SYDVKM. The receptor was derived from a man aged 45 to 65 with active COVID-19. Material: peripheral blood. The rearrangement links TRBV28 to TRBJ2-7; D is possibly TRBD1 (5 bases). The CDR3 region has the DNA TGTGCCAGCAGCTCCAGGGTTTACGAGCAGTACTTC. Its protein product is CASSSRVYEQYF.